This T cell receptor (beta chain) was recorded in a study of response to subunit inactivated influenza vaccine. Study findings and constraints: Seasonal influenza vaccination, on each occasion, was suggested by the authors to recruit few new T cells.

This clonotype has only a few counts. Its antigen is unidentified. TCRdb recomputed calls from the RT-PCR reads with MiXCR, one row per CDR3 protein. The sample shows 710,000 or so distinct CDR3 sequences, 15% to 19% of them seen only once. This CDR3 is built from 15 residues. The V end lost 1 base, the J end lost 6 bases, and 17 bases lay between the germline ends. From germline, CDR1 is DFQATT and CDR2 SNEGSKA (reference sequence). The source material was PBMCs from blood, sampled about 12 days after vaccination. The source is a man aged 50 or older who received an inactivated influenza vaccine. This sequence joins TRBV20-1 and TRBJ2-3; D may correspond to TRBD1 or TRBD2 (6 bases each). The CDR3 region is CSARVGGHSGDTQYF. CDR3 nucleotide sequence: TGCAGTGCTAGAGTCGGGGGACATTCCGGTGATACGCAGTATTTT.